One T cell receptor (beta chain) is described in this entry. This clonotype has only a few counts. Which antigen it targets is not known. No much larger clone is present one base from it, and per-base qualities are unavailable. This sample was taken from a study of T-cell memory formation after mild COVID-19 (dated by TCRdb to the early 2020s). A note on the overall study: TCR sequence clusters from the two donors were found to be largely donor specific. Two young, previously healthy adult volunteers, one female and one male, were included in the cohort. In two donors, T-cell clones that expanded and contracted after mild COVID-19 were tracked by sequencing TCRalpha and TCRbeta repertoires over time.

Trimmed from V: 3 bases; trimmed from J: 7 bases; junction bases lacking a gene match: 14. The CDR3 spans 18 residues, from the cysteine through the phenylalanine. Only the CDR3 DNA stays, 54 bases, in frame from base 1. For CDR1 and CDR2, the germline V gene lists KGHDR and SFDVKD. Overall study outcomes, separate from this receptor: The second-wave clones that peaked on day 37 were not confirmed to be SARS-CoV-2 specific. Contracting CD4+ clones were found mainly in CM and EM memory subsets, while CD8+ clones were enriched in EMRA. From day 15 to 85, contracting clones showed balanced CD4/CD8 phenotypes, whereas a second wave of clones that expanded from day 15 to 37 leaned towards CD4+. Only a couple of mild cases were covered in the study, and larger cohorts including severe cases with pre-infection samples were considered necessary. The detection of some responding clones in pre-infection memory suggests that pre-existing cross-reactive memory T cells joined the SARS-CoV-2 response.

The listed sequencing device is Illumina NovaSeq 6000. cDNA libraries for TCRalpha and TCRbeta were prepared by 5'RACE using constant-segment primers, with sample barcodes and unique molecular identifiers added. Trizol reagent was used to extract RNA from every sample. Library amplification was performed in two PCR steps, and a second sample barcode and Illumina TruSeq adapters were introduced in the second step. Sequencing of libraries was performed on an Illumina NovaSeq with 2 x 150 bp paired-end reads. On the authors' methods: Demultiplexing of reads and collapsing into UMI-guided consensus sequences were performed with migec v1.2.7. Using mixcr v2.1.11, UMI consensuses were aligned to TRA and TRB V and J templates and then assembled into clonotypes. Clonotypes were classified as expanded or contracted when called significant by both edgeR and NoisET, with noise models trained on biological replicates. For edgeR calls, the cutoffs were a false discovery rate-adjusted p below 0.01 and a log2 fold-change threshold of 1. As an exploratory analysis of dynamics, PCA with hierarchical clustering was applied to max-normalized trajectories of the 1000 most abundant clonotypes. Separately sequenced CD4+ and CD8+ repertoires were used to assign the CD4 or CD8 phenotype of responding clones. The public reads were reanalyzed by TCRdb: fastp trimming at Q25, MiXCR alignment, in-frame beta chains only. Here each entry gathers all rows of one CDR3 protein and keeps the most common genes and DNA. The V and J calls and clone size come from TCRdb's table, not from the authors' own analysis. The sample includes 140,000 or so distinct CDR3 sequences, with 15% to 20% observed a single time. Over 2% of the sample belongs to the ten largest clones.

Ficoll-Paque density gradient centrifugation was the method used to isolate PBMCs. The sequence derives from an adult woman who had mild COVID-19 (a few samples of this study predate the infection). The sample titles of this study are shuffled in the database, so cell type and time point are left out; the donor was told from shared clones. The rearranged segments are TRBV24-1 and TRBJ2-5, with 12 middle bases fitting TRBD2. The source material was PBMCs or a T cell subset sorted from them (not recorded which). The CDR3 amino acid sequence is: CATSDKTSGRFQRGTQYF. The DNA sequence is TGTGCCACCAGTGATAAAACTAGCGGGAGGTTCCAGCGGGGGACCCAGTACTTC.